This T cell receptor (beta chain) was sequenced during a study of Ad26.COV2.S vaccination and SARS-CoV-2 variants. Study results and limitations: Quantification of TCR breadth and depth may have yielded underestimates of total T cell responses. Among vaccine recipients, spike-specific TCR breadth exceeded that of placebo recipients. Non-spike TCR breadth did not differ much between vaccine and placebo recipients.

The repertoire was sequenced with immunoSEQ multiplex PCR; TCRdb's copy has only in-frame clones and lacks some. The sample comprises roughly 100,000 clones, around three quarters of which are singletons, and 17% rests with the top ten. Comments on this clone: Its specificity is not known.

The sequencing used peripheral blood, collected after recovery from COVID-19. The sequence was collected from a human donor who had recovered from COVID-19.

The CDR3 DNA sequence: TGTGCCAGCAGCCAGGGACACTATAGCAATCAGCCCCAGCATTTT. Translated: CASSQGHYSNQPQHF. The chain uses TRBV3-1 (or the pseudogene TRBV3-2) and TRBJ1-5, with D possibly matching TRBD1 (6 bases). V lost 3 bases to trimming and J lost 0 bases, with 9 bases between them. Per the germline V gene, CDR1 is LGHDT and CDR2 is YNNKEL (reference sequence). The CDR3 runs 15 residues.